Below, 26 T cell receptor beta chains from the same sample are listed, as sequenced in a study of T cells in Graves' hyperthyroidism and ophthalmopathy. RNA transcripts were the template for amplifying TCR beta CDR3 regions. Initially, a first-round RT-PCR of the TCR CDR3 employed the HTBI primer set. TCRdb reanalysed the multiplex PCR reads using MiXCR and keeps one entry per CDR3 protein. This table holds fewer than 750,000 distinct CDR3 sequences, around 15% found once. The source material was blood. Source of these receptors: a woman aged 45-59 years with Graves' ophthalmopathy.

This clonotype was counted ten times or more. The V call is TRBV4-3, the J call TRBJ2-3, with TRBD2 identical over 12 bases. The J segment lost 0 bases and the V segment lost 2 bases, leaving 6 bases of the junction unmatched. There are 18 residues in the CDR3. Germline V gene sequence: CDR1 LGHNA, CDR2 YSLEER. CDR3 region: CASSQRASGRGSTDTQYF. In DNA form, the CDR3 reads TGCGCCAGCAGCCAACGAGCTAGCGGGAGGGGTAGCACAGATACGCAGTATTTT.

The table lists this clonotype with many counts. V usage is TRBV7-2 and J usage is TRBJ2-7, with D possibly TRBD1 on 5 matching bases. Germline V lookup: CDR1 SGHTA, CDR2 FQGNSA. This CDR3 is built from 15 residues. The V gene lost 8 bases and the J gene lost 7 bases, with 24 bases spanning the gap. The CDR3 here is CASAPSWTRPSEQYF. The CDR3 bases are TGTGCCAGCGCCCCCTCTTGGACAAGACCTAGTGAGCAGTACTTC.

This clonotype was observed many times. The V call is TRBV6-2 or TRBV6-3, the J call TRBJ1-1; D possibly corresponds to TRBD1 (5 bases). Germline lookup yields CDR1 MNHEY and CDR2 SVGEGT. Trimming removed 7 bases from V and 1 base from J, with 13 bases in between. The CDR3 covers 14 residues. The CDR3 sequence is CASKIRTTNTEAFF. The CDR3, as DNA: TGTGCCAGCAAGATTCGGACAACGAACACTGAAGCTTTCTTT.

This clonotype occurred many times. This chain connects TRBV20-1 to TRBJ2-1; no clear D. V lost 0 bases and J 7 bases, leaving 16 bases between the germline ends. This CDR3 spans 15 amino acids. In germline, CDR1 is DFQATT, CDR2 SNEGSKA (reference sequence). The CDR3 protein is CSARDPSGGRNEQFF. Written as DNA, the CDR3 is TGCAGTGCTAGAGATCCTAGTGGCGGTAGGAATGAGCAGTTCTTC.

In this sample, this clonotype turned up many times. V usage is TRBV27 and J usage is TRBJ1-1, with TRBD1 identical over 11 bases. V lost 5 bases and J lost 5; bases outside the gene matches: 10. CDR3 size: 16 residues. Germline values: CDR1 MNHEY, CDR2 SMNVEV (reference sequence). CDR3 sequence (DNA): TGTGCCAGCAGTACCAAGGACAGGGGGCTAGGTACTGAAGCTTTCTTT. This sequence encodes CASSTKDRGLGTEAFF.

This clonotype was counted ten times or more. This chain connects TRBV30 to TRBJ2-7; 10 bases align to TRBD2. The CDR3 is 14 residues long. J was trimmed by 0 bases and V by 8 bases; bases with no gene match: 7. The germline V gene encodes CDR1 GTSNPN and CDR2 SVGIG (reference sequence). The CDR3 DNA reads as TGTGCCGGCACCGGGACTAGCGACTCCTACGAGCAGTACTTC. Its protein product is CAGTGTSDSYEQYF.

This clonotype was picked up a small number of times. The J gene is TRBJ2-7, the V gene TRBV6-1, with a weak D call TRBD2 (6 bases). This CDR3 has 15 amino acids. Germline loops: CDR1 MNHNS, CDR2 SASEGT. V was cut by 2 bases and J by 0 bases, with 11 bases left in between. The CDR3 spells CASSESSGPSYEQYF. CDR3 DNA: TGTGCCAGCAGTGAATCGAGCGGGCCCTCCTACGAGCAGTACTTC.

Details on this clonotype: A read error is possible here, since a much larger clone lies one base away. This chain joins TRBV20-1 and TRBJ2-1; D unresolved. CDR1 DFQATT and CDR2 SNEGSKA come from the germline V gene (reference sequence). CDR3 length equals 11 residues. The DNA for the CDR3 is TGCAGTGCTAGAGTGATAAATGAGCTGTTCTTC. Protein: CSARVINELFF.

This clonotype was observed a few times. The CDR3 is CASSRTSGRAETQYF. CDR3 nucleotide sequence: TGTGCCAGCAGCCGAACTAGCGGGAGGGCGGAGACCCAGTACTTC. The chain has TRBV12-3 or TRBV12-4 and TRBJ2-5, with 13 bases that match TRBD2. Unmatched junction bases numbered 6, after V lost 6 bases and J lost 5 bases. The length of the CDR3 is 15 residues.

This clonotype has just a few counts. The chain combines TRBV27 with TRBJ1-2, with D tentatively TRBD1 (6 bases). CDR1 is MNHEY, CDR2 SMNVEV, per germline (reference sequence). V was pared by 6 bases and J by 8 bases, with 13 bases between. This CDR3 is 12 amino acids long. In DNA form, the CDR3 reads TGTGCCAGCAGACAGGGCATATACGGCTACACCTTC. It yields the protein CASRQGIYGYTF.

The table lists this clonotype with many counts. The gene calls are TRBV6-2 or TRBV6-3 and TRBJ1-5, with 7 bases matching TRBD1. The germline V gene encodes CDR1 MNHEY and CDR2 SVGEGT. Germline trimming cut 5 bases from V and 2 bases from J; bases unmatched to any gene: 9. The CDR3 loop spans 16 amino acids. The CDR3 here is CASSVQGRRGNQPQHF. In DNA form, the CDR3 reads TGTGCCAGCAGTGTACAGGGGCGGCGTGGCAATCAGCCCCAGCATTTT.

This clonotype was recorded at least ten times. The gene calls are TRBV11-2 and TRBJ1-3, with D perhaps TRBD1 (6 bases). V was pared by 0 bases and J by 8 bases, with 14 bases between. This CDR3 is 15 amino acids long. CDR1 is SGHAT, CDR2 FQNNGV, per germline. CDR3 sequence reads: CASSLDLPGADTIYF. The DNA of the CDR3 is TGTGCCAGCAGCTTAGATCTTCCGGGGGCAGACACCATATATTTT.

J is TRBJ1-2 and V is TRBV10-3; 12 nucleotides line up with TRBD1. Germline V CDR1 and CDR2: ENHRY, SYGVKD. With V trimmed by 4 bases and J by 7 bases, 10 bases remained unmatched. This CDR3 is 16 amino acids long. Here the CDR3 reads CAISGTTGQGAFGYTF. Here the CDR3 DNA reads TGTGCCATCAGTGGAACTACGGGACAGGGGGCGTTTGGCTACACCTTC.

The chain employs TRBV19 and TRBJ2-2; 7 positions match TRBD2. Germline lookup yields CDR1 LNHDA and CDR2 SQIVND (reference sequence). The ends lost 1 base at V and 0 bases at J; junction bases unmatched: 2. The CDR3 extends over 16 amino acids. CDR3 DNA sequence: TGTGCCAGTAGTATAGTCAGCGGGACGAACACCGGGGAGCTGTTTTTT. It is translated as CASSIVSGTNTGELFF. Using reference TRBV19 and TRBJ2-2 for the parts outside the CDR3, the full variable domain is DGGITQSPKYLFRKEGQNVTLSCEQNLNHDAMYWYRQDPGQGLRLIYYSQIVNDFQKGDIAEGYSVSREKKESFPLTVTSAQKNPTAFYLCASSIVSGTNTGELFFGEGSRLTVL.

This clonotype was seen repeatedly, ten times or more. The rearrangement uses TRBV20-1 and TRBJ2-7; D is ambiguous. V gave up 0 bases and J gave up 1 base, with 10 bases separating them. The V gene's germline CDR1 is DFQATT and CDR2 SNEGSKA (reference sequence). This CDR3 has 14 amino acids. The CDR3 sequence is CSARDRDLSYEQYF. CDR3 DNA sequence: TGCAGTGCTAGAGATAGAGACCTATCCTACGAGCAGTACTTC.

This clonotype was counted only a few times. The V and J genes are TRBV5-4 and TRBJ1-1; 11 positions match TRBD1. There are 15 residues in the CDR3. Looked up from germline, CDR1 is SGHNT and CDR2 is YYREEE (reference sequence). The trim removed 4 bases at V and 3 bases at J, leaving 5 bases unmatched. This chain's CDR3 is CASSGRTGGDTEAFF. CDR3 in DNA: TGTGCCAGCAGCGGTCGGACAGGGGGCGACACTGAAGCTTTCTTT.

This clonotype has a count of ten or more. The V call is TRBV28, the J call TRBJ2-1; a possible D gene is TRBD1 (5 bases). Trimming left V 6 bases short and J 1 base short, with 7 bases between. This CDR3 region has 13 residues. The germline V gene has CDR1 MDHEN and CDR2 SYDVKM. CDR3 nucleotide sequence: TGTGCCAGCAGATGGACATCCTACAATGAGCAGTTCTTC. Amino acid sequence: CASRWTSYNEQFF.

This clonotype was observed many times. The rearrangement links TRBV6-1 to TRBJ1-1; D is uncertain. Between the trimmed V and J ends, which lost 6 bases and 4 bases, there was a span of 15 bases. This CDR3 is built from 14 residues. CDR1 is MNHNS, CDR2 SASEGT, per germline. This CDR3 is CASRTWRDPTEAFF. The CDR3 nucleotides read TGTGCCAGCAGAACCTGGAGGGATCCCACTGAAGCTTTCTTT.

This clonotype has only a few counts. The J gene is TRBJ2-5, the V gene TRBV6-1, with D hard to call. This CDR3 is 15 amino acids long. Deletions cut 6 bases from V and 2 bases from J, with 16 bases between. Germline CDR1 reads MNHNS; CDR2 reads SASEGT. CDR3 nucleotide sequence: TGTGCCAGCAGCCTAGTGTGGGCGGTACAAGAGACCCAGTACTTC. This sequence encodes CASSLVWAVQETQYF.

This clonotype has a count of ten or more. The chain has TRBV7-9 and TRBJ1-6; perhaps TRBD1 as D (5 bases). The CDR3 totals 15 residues. Per the germline V gene, CDR1 is SEHNR and CDR2 is FQNEAQ (reference sequence). Deletions cut 5 bases from V and 0 bases from J, with 8 bases between. CDR3 amino acids: CASSGGSSYNSPLHF. The CDR3 DNA reads as TGTGCCAGCAGCGGGGGGAGCTCCTATAATTCACCCCTCCACTTT.

This clonotype was detected many times. The CDR3 sequence: CAWKGSVTDTQYF. The CDR3, as DNA: TGTGCCTGGAAGGGTTCCGTAACAGATACGCAGTATTTT. The rearrangement links TRBV30 to TRBJ2-3; no clear D. The V and J ends lost 4 bases and 3 bases respectively, with 11 bases between them. From germline, CDR1 is GTSNPN and CDR2 SVGIG (reference sequence). The CDR3 has 13 residues.

There are many counts of this clonotype. This chain uses TRBV15 with TRBJ2-1; the D is unclear. The CDR3 is 11 residues long. Germline CDR1 reads LNHNV; CDR2 reads YYDKDF (reference sequence). V dropped 4 bases and J dropped 9 bases, with 7 bases sitting between them. The CDR3 reads CATSTLSEQFF. CDR3 DNA: TGTGCCACCAGCACCCTTAGTGAGCAGTTCTTC.

At least ten counts were recorded for this clonotype. The gene calls are TRBV7-2 and TRBJ2-2; 9 nucleotides align to TRBD1. V gave up 5 bases and J gave up 3 bases; unmatched junction bases: 4. Germline CDR1 and CDR2: SGHTA and FQGNSA. This CDR3 has 15 residues. The CDR3 DNA is TGTGCCAGCAGCCGGGACAGGGTCGACACCGGGGAGCTGTTTTTT. This sequence encodes CASSRDRVDTGELFF.

This clonotype was counted many times. The chain carries TRBV29-1 and TRBJ1-1; D not certain. The V gene lost 4 bases and the J gene lost 5 bases, with 14 bases spanning the gap. CDR3 length: 13 amino acids. CDR1 is SQVTM and CDR2 is ANQGSEA in the germline V gene. The CDR3 loop reads CSVVHVLRTEAFF. Written as DNA, the CDR3 is TGCAGCGTTGTTCACGTGCTGAGAACTGAAGCTTTCTTT.

Ten or more counts support this clonotype. V gene TRBV20-1 combines with J gene TRBJ2-3; D gene ambiguous. Germline V gene sequence: CDR1 DFQATT, CDR2 SNEGSKA (reference sequence). This CDR3 has 14 residues. V was cut by 0 bases and J by 2 bases, with 9 bases left in between. This CDR3 is CSAREPGSTDTQYF. The CDR3 DNA sequence: TGCAGTGCTAGAGAACCGGGTTCCACAGATACGCAGTATTTT.

The chain uses TRBV5-6 and TRBJ1-2; 7 positions match TRBD1. Unmatched junction bases numbered 7, after V lost 1 base and J lost 4 bases. Looked up from germline, CDR1 is SGHDT and CDR2 is YYEEEE. This CDR3 spans 15 amino acids. The CDR3 bases are TGTGCCAGCAGCTTGCGGGGAGGGGGCGGCTATGGCTACACCTTC. Protein: CASSLRGGGGYGYTF. Supplemented by reference TRBV5-6 and TRBJ1-2, the full variable domain reads DAGVTQSPTHLIKTRGQQVTLRCSPKSGHDTVSWYQQALGQGPQFIFQYYEEEERQRGNFPDRFSGHQFPNYSSELNVNALLLGDSALYLCASSLRGGGGYGYTFGSGTRLTVV.